The present entry profiles one T cell receptor (beta chain) with its context. As handled by the study authors: Scientists estimated how many nucleated cells there were by amplifying reference gene primers. The method was immunoSEQ multiplex PCR; TCRdb's version includes in-frame clones alone and lacks a portion of them. V, J and clone size are those of that table, while D and trimming were read from the DNA. Of roughly 50,000 clones detected, roughly 90% appear once; the ten largest clones hold about 18%. The V and J ends lost 0 bases and 5 bases respectively, with 9 bases between them. The CDR3 extends over 14 amino acids. Germline V gene lookup returns CDR1 SGHDT and CDR2 YYEEEE. These data originate in a study of blood T cell repertoires in COVID-19. At the level of the study: COVID-19 samples, acute and convalescent, were from the United States, Italy and Spain. T cells, B-cell-depleted T cells, or PBMCs supplied cDNA or gDNA.

The chain carries TRBV5-6 and TRBJ1-5, with D perhaps matching TRBD1 (5 bases). Sequencing used peripheral blood. The sequence was obtained from a human donor in a cohort sampled during active COVID-19. CDR3 in DNA: TGTGCCAGCAGCTTGGGCCAGGGTTATCAGCCCCAGCATTTT. Translating gives CASSLGQGYQPQHF.